This TCR beta chain appears in the sequencing data of a study of blood T cell repertoires in COVID-19. Study summary: Samples taken during acute and convalescent COVID-19 were collected in the United States, Italy and Spain. In each case, the material was cDNA or gDNA derived from T cells, B-cell-depleted T cells, or PBMCs.

This table comes from immunoSEQ multiplex PCR, and its TCRdb copy is limited to in-frame clones, with some not included. Of 25,000 to 35,000 clones listed, 85% are singletons. Germline CDR1 and CDR2: ENHRY and SYGVKD. The germline V and J ends were trimmed by 3 bases and 1 base, with 6 bases remaining between them. The CDR3 extends over 14 amino acids. Sequencing input: peripheral blood. The TCR sequence derives from a human donor in a cohort sampled during active COVID-19. V gene TRBV10-3 combines with J gene TRBJ2-2, with a tentative D call TRBD1 (6 bases). As DNA, the CDR3 is TGTGCCATCAGTGAACAGGGGAACACCGGGGAGCTGTTTTTT. This translates into CAISEQGNTGELFF.